One sample yielded the 24 T cell receptor beta chains listed below, sequenced in a study of Graves' ophthalmopathy and Graves' hyperthyroidism. Amplification from RNA transcripts yielded the TCR beta CDR3 regions. Second-round multiplex PCR came after a first-round RT-PCR that employed HTBI primers. Using its own MiXCR run on the multiplex PCR reads, TCRdb lists one record per CDR3 protein. This sample yields roughly 1.1 million distinct CDR3 sequences, of which approximately 35% are seen a single time; 11% belongs to the top ten. Sequencing was carried out using peripheral blood or thyroid tissue (not recorded which). Every receptor here comes from an adult man with Graves' hyperthyroidism.

This clonotype has just a few counts. This sequence joins TRBV25-1 and TRBJ1-2; 9 bases agree with TRBD1. Trimming at V came to 8 bases and at J to 4 bases, leaving 14 bases not matched to a gene. This CDR3 comprises 16 residues. The germline V gene has CDR1 MGHDK and CDR2 SYGVNS. The CDR3 loop is CASVRDRASLSYGYTF. The CDR3 nucleotides read TGTGCCAGCGTACGGGACAGGGCGAGTTTGAGCTATGGCTACACCTTC.

This clonotype was observed at least ten times. The chain's CDR3 is CASSLGGESPLHF. The CDR3 DNA sequence: TGTGCCAGCAGCCTGGGAGGGGAATCACCCCTCCACTTT. The V call is TRBV14, the J call TRBJ1-6; tentatively, D is TRBD1 (5 bases). Germline V gene lookup returns CDR1 SGHDN and CDR2 FVKESK. V dropped 4 bases and J dropped 10 bases, with 11 bases sitting between them. This CDR3 has 13 residues. The full variable domain, its missing parts supplied by reference TRBV14 and TRBJ1-6, is EAGVTQFPSHSVIEKGQTVTLRCDPISGHDNLYWYRRVMGKEIKFLLHFVKESKQDESGMPNNRFLAERTGGTYSTLKVQPAELEDSGVYFCASSLGGESPLHFGNGTRLTVT.

In its sample, this clonotype was seen many times. CDR3 DNA: TGTGCCAGCAGCTTAGCGCTTGGACAGGCTTTTTACGAGCAGTACTTC. Its protein product is CASSLALGQAFYEQYF. This chain uses TRBV7-8 with TRBJ2-7; the match to TRBD1 covers 7 bases. The CDR3 has 16 residues. J was trimmed by 4 bases and V by 0 bases; bases with no gene match: 9. Germline assignment: CDR1 SGHVS and CDR2 FQNEAQ.

The chain is built from TRBV18 and TRBJ1-2; D unclear. The CDR3 spans 13 residues. Germline CDR1 is KGHSH and CDR2 is LQKENI. V was clipped by 4 bases and J by 8 bases, with 14 bases between them. The CDR3 region is CASSLNDGGGYTF. The CDR3 region has the DNA TGTGCCAGCTCACTAAACGACGGAGGGGGCTACACCTTC.

Of note for this clonotype: Germline is not matched at one junction end, which may reflect a read error. The V and J genes are TRBV7-9 and TRBJ1-5, with 10 bases that match TRBD1. The CDR3 is 15 amino acids. CDR1 SEHNR and CDR2 FQNEAQ come from the germline V gene (reference sequence). The CDR3 loop reads CASSLGTGEVQPQHF. CDR3 DNA: TGCGCCAGCAGCTTGGGGACAGGGGAGGTTCAGCCCCAGCATTTT. The whole variable domain, remainder taken from reference TRBV7-9 and TRBJ1-5, is DTGVSQNPRHKITKRGQNVTFRCDPISEHNRLYWYRQTLGQGPEFLTYFQNEAQLEKSRLLSDRFSAERPKGSFSTLEIQRTEQGDSAMYLCASSLGTGEVQPQHFGDGTRLSIL.

The rearrangement uses TRBV29-1 and TRBJ2-5; a weak D match, TRBD1 (7 bases). This CDR3 contains 15 residues. V shed 4 bases and J shed 0 bases, with 15 bases lying between them. Germline V CDR1 and CDR2: SQVTM, ANQGSEA. This CDR3 reads CSVVWGDSYQETQYF. In DNA, the CDR3 is TGCAGCGTTGTATGGGGGGACAGTTACCAAGAGACCCAGTACTTC.

The chain joins TRBV7-2 to TRBJ1-5; 8 nucleotides line up with TRBD1. The CDR3 has 15 residues. Germline CDR1 and CDR2: SGHTA and FQGNSA. V was pared by 3 bases and J by 3 bases, with 4 bases of the junction left unmatched. The CDR3 sequence is CASSFQTGDNQPQHF. The CDR3 nucleotides read TGTGCCAGCAGCTTCCAGACAGGGGACAATCAGCCCCAGCATTTT.

This clonotype was detected many times. The V call is TRBV5-1, the J call TRBJ1-2, with 8 bases matching TRBD1. The CDR3 runs to 15 residues. CDR1 and CDR2 (germline): SGHRS, YFSETQ. V lost 4 bases and J lost 4; bases outside the gene matches: 9. This CDR3 is CASSEPGTGPYGYTF. As DNA, the CDR3 is TGCGCCAGCAGCGAACCCGGGACAGGCCCCTATGGCTACACCTTC.

A few counts support this clonotype. V usage is TRBV6-1 and J usage is TRBJ2-7; no reliable D call. This CDR3 contains 14 residues. The V gene lost 7 bases and the J gene lost 4 bases, with 17 bases spanning the gap. CDR1 and CDR2 (germline): MNHNS, SASEGT. CDR3 sequence reads: CASNSGVAKYEQYF. The DNA of the CDR3 is TGTGCCAGCAATTCCGGTGTGGCAAAATACGAGCAGTACTTC.

This clonotype has only a few counts. The chain joins TRBV7-2 to TRBJ2-6, with unresolved D. CDR3 size: 16 residues. Trimming took off 5 bases at V and 4 bases at J, with 15 bases between the two ends. CDR1 and CDR2 from the germline V gene are SGHTA and FQGNSA. The CDR3 bases are TGTGCCAGCAGCCCCGGGCCGGGCACCGGGGCCAACGTCCTGACTTTC. It is translated as CASSPGPGTGANVLTF. Variable domain in full (rest from reference TRBV7-2 and TRBJ2-6): GAGVSQSPSNKVTEKGKDVELRCDPISGHTALYWYRQSLGQGLEFLIYFQGNSAPDKSGLPSDRFSAERTGGSVSTLTIQRTQQEDSAVYLCASSPGPGTGANVLTFGAGSRLTVL.

This clonotype was seen a handful of times. V gene TRBV24-1 combines with J gene TRBJ1-5; D gene unclear. V was trimmed by 9 bases and J by 7 bases, leaving 12 bases between them. The CDR3 extends over 12 amino acids. Per the germline V gene, CDR1 is KGHDR and CDR2 is SFDVKD. The CDR3 DNA reads as TGTGCCACCCCTGGGTTAGGCCAGCCCCAGCATTTT. As protein: CATPGLGQPQHF.

This clonotype was seen ten or more times. This chain uses TRBV25-1 with TRBJ2-5, with D tentatively TRBD1 (6 bases). Per the germline V gene, CDR1 is MGHDK and CDR2 is SYGVNS. Trimming shortened V by 4 bases and J by 4 bases, and 34 bases separated the two germline ends. The CDR3 is made up of 21 amino acids. The CDR3 loop reads CASSGYREKQKLSARRETQYF. Written as DNA, the CDR3 is TGTGCCAGCAGTGGGTACAGGGAGAAGCAGAAACTTTCCGCGCGCCGAGAGACCCAGTACTTC.

The table lists this clonotype with many counts. V and J are TRBV14 and TRBJ1-1; TRBD1 is a possible D gene (6 bases). The CDR3 consists of 15 residues. V gave up 4 bases and J gave up 3 bases, with 15 bases separating them. In germline, CDR1 is SGHDN, CDR2 FVKESK. The CDR3 DNA follows: TGTGCCAGCAGCCCAGGGGCCTCAAGGTACACTGAAGCTTTCTTT. This sequence encodes CASSPGASRYTEAFF.

J is TRBJ2-7 and V is TRBV7-6; a possible D gene is TRBD1 (6 bases). From germline, CDR1 is SGHVS and CDR2 FNYEAQ. CDR3 length equals 14 residues. The ends were cut back, 4 bases at V and 3 bases at J, with 13 bases in the middle. CDR3 bases: TGTGCCAGCAGCTCGGGGACACCGGTCTACGAGCAGTACTTC. Its protein product is CASSSGTPVYEQYF.

This clonotype was detected many times. The rearrangement uses TRBV6-6 and TRBJ1-1; D unresolved. V was trimmed by 5 bases and J by 0 bases, leaving 4 bases between them. Germline V gene sequence: CDR1 MNHNY, CDR2 SVGAGI (reference sequence). The CDR3 is 12 amino acids. This CDR3 reads CASSHMNTEAFF. The CDR3 DNA reads as TGTGCCAGCAGTCATATGAACACTGAAGCTTTCTTT.

This chain uses TRBV5-6 with TRBJ1-1; the D gene is possibly TRBD1 (5 bases). Trimming shortened V by 2 bases and J by 0 bases, and 14 bases separated the two germline ends. This CDR3 is built from 16 residues. CDR1 and CDR2 (germline): SGHDT, YYEEEE. CDR3 loop: CASSFGVGTMNTEAFF. The CDR3 nucleotides are TGTGCCAGCAGCTTCGGGGTAGGGACCATGAACACTGAAGCTTTCTTT.

V and J are TRBV6-5 and TRBJ2-3; D unresolved. There are 12 residues in the CDR3. Trimming removed 3 bases from V and 8 bases from J, with 9 bases in between. Looked up from germline, CDR1 is MNHEY and CDR2 is SVGAGI. The CDR3 region has the DNA TGTGCCAGCAGTTATATACCGGGTACGCAGTATTTT. Translating it yields CASSYIPGTQYF.

The chain uses TRBV7-2 and TRBJ1-6; 7 bases line up with TRBD1. The CDR3 spans 14 residues. Germline V gene data show CDR1 as SGHTA and CDR2 as FQGNSA. Unmatched junction bases numbered 10, after V lost 7 bases and J lost 10 bases. CDR3 amino acids: CASNDDRVGSPLHF. CDR3 bases: TGTGCCAGCAACGACGACAGGGTTGGCTCACCCCTCCACTTT.

This clonotype was seen only a few times. The chain links TRBV4-2 to TRBJ2-7; D might be TRBD1 or TRBD2, each matching 5 bases. The germline CDR1 and CDR2 sequences are LGHNA and YNFKEQ. Between the trimmed V and J ends, which lost 1 base and 2 bases, there was a span of 15 bases. The CDR3 spans 16 residues. CDR3 DNA: TGTGCCAGCAGCCAAGGCGAGGGACGGGGCACCTACGAGCAGTACTTC. As protein: CASSQGEGRGTYEQYF.

V is TRBV12-3 or TRBV12-4 and J is TRBJ2-7; D uncertain. V was shortened by 5 bases and J by 6 bases, with 14 bases between the two germline ends. The CDR3 contains 13 residues. The CDR3 reads CASSTTLSAEQYF. The CDR3 DNA sequence: TGTGCCAGCAGTACAACCCTATCCGCCGAGCAGTACTTC.

The rearrangement joins TRBV7-2 to TRBJ2-5; 13 bases map to TRBD2. The CDR3 spans 18 residues. Looked up from germline, CDR1 is SGHTA and CDR2 is FQGNSA. V was clipped by 2 bases and J by 3 bases; unmatched bases: 9. CDR3 sequence (DNA): TGTGCCAGCAGCTTAAGGCCTGGACTAGCGGGAGTGAAAGAGACCCAGTACTTC. It encodes CASSLRPGLAGVKETQYF.

The table lists this clonotype with many counts. The rearrangement links TRBV20-1 to TRBJ2-7; 7 nucleotides line up with TRBD2. This CDR3 comprises 17 residues. Trimming took 2 bases from V and 0 from J; bases not matched to a gene: 13. Germline CDR1 DFQATT, CDR2 SNEGSKA (reference sequence). The DNA for the CDR3 is TGCAGTGCTAGACCCCGTCCGGCGGGACTAAGCTCCTACGAGCAGTACTTC. This translates into CSARPRPAGLSSYEQYF.

This rearrangement joins TRBV7-8 to TRBJ2-6; 8 nucleotides match TRBD1. Germline V gene lookup returns CDR1 SGHVS and CDR2 FQNEAQ. Trimming cost V 6 bases and J 3 bases; bases outside gene matches: 10. There are 17 residues in the CDR3. The CDR3 nucleotides read TGTGCCAGCAGGGGCGAGGCAGGGGGCTATGGGGCCAACGTCCTGACTTTC. Translating gives CASRGEAGGYGANVLTF.

The J gene is TRBJ1-4, the V gene TRBV5-1; D not resolved. Germline V gene sequence: CDR1 SGHRS, CDR2 YFSETQ. The CDR3 consists of 15 residues. Trimming left V 1 base short and J 0 bases short, with 7 bases between. The CDR3 nucleotides are TGCGCCAGCAGCTTGAGTACAGCAACTAATGAAAAACTGTTTTTT. As protein: CASSLSTATNEKLFF.